The 28 T cell receptor beta chains listed next were all sequenced from one sample in a study of T cells expressing NK-cell markers. TCRdb re-called the 5' RACE reads, yielding one record per CDR3 amino acid sequence without DNA. The listing contains 400,000 or so distinct CDR3 sequences. Sequencing input: blood T cells: a sorted CD56 or NKG2C T cell subset, CD4+ or CD8+ T cells, or bulk PBMC T cells (not recorded which). These receptors were taken from a woman in her forties or fifties in good health.

The J gene is TRBJ2-7, the V gene TRBV7-2; the D call of TRBD2 rests on TCRdb alone, since no DNA is present to check it. Germline-derived CDR1 and CDR2 are SGHTA and FQGNSA. This CDR3 is 15 amino acids long. The CDR3 loop reads CASSLVGRPRYEQYF.

The chain links TRBV7-8 to TRBJ2-6; TCRdb names TRBD2, which stays unverified in the absence of DNA. Looked up from germline, CDR1 is SGHVS and CDR2 is FQNEAQ. The CDR3 is made up of 18 amino acids. CDR3 in amino acids: CASSPLAGARLQANVLTF.

The CDR3 here is CASSLGLASDEQFF. V is TRBV5-1 and J is TRBJ2-1; TCRdb calls TRBD2, which cannot be checked without DNA. This CDR3 has 14 amino acids. Germline loops: CDR1 SGHRS, CDR2 YFSETQ.

V gene TRBV20-1 combines with J gene TRBJ1-4; there is no DNA to check the TCRdb D call of TRBD1. Germline CDR1 and CDR2: DFQATT and SNEGSKA (reference sequence). The CDR3 runs to 13 residues. The CDR3 loop reads CSARRGPGEKLFF.

This chain joins TRBV14 and TRBJ1-1. The V gene's germline CDR1 is SGHDN and CDR2 FVKESK. The CDR3 loop spans 14 amino acids. CDR3 loop: CASSQVLGSTEAFF.

V gene TRBV12-3 or TRBV12-4 combines with J gene TRBJ2-1; there is no DNA to check the TCRdb D call of TRBD2. The CDR3 loop spans 18 amino acids. This CDR3 is CASSYFLSETRALVEQFF.

The rearrangement uses TRBV12-3 or TRBV12-4 and TRBJ2-7; there is no DNA to check the TCRdb D call of TRBD1. The CDR3 length is 15 residues. The CDR3 loop reads CASSAGTGSLHEQYF.

The chain recombines TRBV20-1 with TRBJ2-1; checking the TCRdb D call of TRBD2 is not possible without DNA. CDR1 and CDR2 (germline): DFQATT, SNEGSKA (reference sequence). The CDR3 is 15 amino acids. The CDR3 reads CSVPGLSSGYNEQFF.

The chain has TRBV27 and TRBJ2-7; the D gene TCRdb calls, TRBD1, cannot be checked with no DNA. Germline V lookup: CDR1 MNHEY, CDR2 SMNVEV (reference sequence). CDR3 length: 11 residues. The CDR3 reads CASSSPRGQYF.

The V call is TRBV18, the J call TRBJ2-7; TCRdb selects TRBD2, and the lack of DNA leaves this call unchecked. The germline V gene encodes CDR1 KGHSH and CDR2 LQKENI. This CDR3 is built from 15 residues. CDR3 region: CASSPVRTSNDEQYF.

The chain combines TRBV27 with TRBJ2-1; with no DNA, the TCRdb D assignment of TRBD1 cannot be verified. Germline-derived CDR1 and CDR2 are MNHEY and SMNVEV (reference sequence). The CDR3 extends over 16 amino acids. CDR3 sequence reads: CASSLVPRDASSEQFF.

V gene TRBV3-1 combines with J gene TRBJ1-2. Germline CDR1 LGHDT, CDR2 YNNKEL (reference sequence). The CDR3 contains 13 residues. The CDR3 reads CASSQDRADGYTF.

The genes are TRBV7-8 and TRBJ2-7. The CDR3 is 15 amino acids. Germline CDR1 SGHVS, CDR2 FQNEAQ. The CDR3 reads CASSLGTLAPYEQYF.

The chain links TRBV20-1 to TRBJ2-1; TCRdb's D gene call, TRBD2, goes unchecked for lack of DNA. This CDR3 contains 15 residues. Germline values: CDR1 DFQATT, CDR2 SNEGSKA (reference sequence). CDR3 protein: CSAGVSGASYNEQFF.

This chain links TRBV6-1 with TRBJ1-6; the D call from TCRdb, TRBD1, cannot be confirmed without DNA. Germline assignment: CDR1 MNHNS and CDR2 SASEGT. The CDR3 has 11 amino acids. This CDR3 is CASSFLQGLHF.

The V call is TRBV12-3 or TRBV12-4, the J call TRBJ2-2. This CDR3 is built from 14 residues. Here the CDR3 reads CASQSLIVRGELFF.

The chain combines TRBV27 with TRBJ2-7. The CDR3 contains 14 residues. Germline CDR1 reads MNHEY; CDR2 reads SMNVEV (reference sequence). CDR3 sequence: CASSLSGFPYEQYF.

The genes are TRBV24-1 and TRBJ2-7; checking the TCRdb D call of TRBD1 is not possible without DNA. The length of the CDR3 is 15 residues. Germline CDR1 and CDR2: KGHDR and SFDVKD. CDR3 sequence reads: CATSDRGQAMGEQYF.

The chain employs TRBV20-1 and TRBJ1-2; lacking DNA, the TRBD1 call made by TCRdb goes unchecked. Germline CDR1 reads DFQATT; CDR2 reads SNEGSKA (reference sequence). The CDR3 covers 12 residues. The CDR3 sequence is CSARQGIGGYTF.

The J gene is TRBJ2-3, the V gene TRBV5-1; the TCRdb D gene call, TRBD2, has no DNA to confirm it. The CDR3 contains 17 residues. The V gene's germline CDR1 is SGHRS and CDR2 YFSETQ. The CDR3 region is CASSRAGGPRGTDTQYF.

V and J are TRBV5-1 and TRBJ2-1; TCRdb names TRBD1, which stays unverified in the absence of DNA. Germline CDR1 SGHRS, CDR2 YFSETQ. This CDR3 is built from 15 residues. The CDR3 reads CASRQGGSSYNEQFF.

This chain links TRBV6-2 or TRBV6-3 with TRBJ1-5. The germline CDR1 and CDR2 sequences are MNHEY and SVGEGT. The CDR3 runs to 20 residues. CDR3 in amino acids: CASSYSRLAPTVNPYQPQHF.

The rearrangement joins TRBV15 to TRBJ2-1; TCRdb returns TRBD1, unconfirmable since there is no DNA. CDR3 size: 15 residues. Per germline, CDR1 LNHNV and CDR2 YYDKDF (reference sequence). CDR3 loop: CATSLSGVQANEQFF.

J is TRBJ2-1 and V is TRBV24-1. The CDR3 runs 15 residues. CDR1 is KGHDR and CDR2 is SFDVKD in the germline V gene. CDR3 protein: CATSDLYRSKGEQFF.

The chain joins TRBV20-1 to TRBJ2-1; with no DNA, the TCRdb D assignment of TRBD1 cannot be verified. Looked up from germline, CDR1 is DFQATT and CDR2 is SNEGSKA (reference sequence). The CDR3 runs 11 residues. The CDR3 is CSATGGAEQFF.

The J gene is TRBJ2-7, the V gene TRBV14; TCRdb indicates TRBD2, and absent DNA this call remains unverified. In germline, CDR1 is SGHDN, CDR2 FVKESK. The CDR3 runs to 12 residues. The CDR3 protein is CASGSGSYEQYF. Together with reference TRBV14 and TRBJ2-7, the CDR3 gives the full variable domain: EAGVTQFPSHSVIEKGQTVTLRCDPISGHDNLYWYRRVMGKEIKFLLHFVKESKQDESGMPNNRFLAERTGGTYSTLKVQPAELEDSGVYFCASGSGSYEQYFGPGTRLTVT.

The V gene is TRBV2, the J gene TRBJ2-2. The CDR3 sequence is 15 residues long. Germline CDR1 reads SNHLY; CDR2 reads FYNNEI. This chain's CDR3 is CASSEASRNTGELFF.

CDR3 sequence reads: CASSFRDRWGTQYF. V is TRBV12-3 or TRBV12-4 and J is TRBJ2-5; TCRdb proposes TRBD1, but this gene call is untestable without DNA. This CDR3 spans 14 amino acids.